This TCR beta chain stems from a study of cytomegalovirus exposure and HLA in healthy donors. CDR1 and CDR2 (germline): LGHNT, FRNRAP. Trimming at V came to 5 bases and at J to 7 bases, leaving 8 bases not matched to a gene. This CDR3 contains 15 residues. Vbeta (60) and Jbeta (13) primers were used in the PCR. Profiled with immunoSEQ multiplex PCR; TCRdb holds only in-frame clones, not every one. The sample lists some 170,000 clones, approximately 70% occurring once. Every donor was a healthy person donating bone marrow. This clone was seen a single time. The antigen is undetermined. Points from the study as a whole: TCR beta V segments were, for the most part, productive about 90% or about 30% of the time in an earlier analysis. There were around 160 TCR beta chains listed as cytomegalovirus-associated. As immune exposure information, only CMV serostatus was available.

This chain joins TRBV12-5 and TRBJ1-6; 7 bases are a match to TRBD1. Sequenced material: PBMCs. This receptor was obtained from a human donor in good health. CDR3 in DNA: TGTGCTAGTGGTGCCAGACAGGGCTCGAATTCACCCCTCCACTTT. Translation gives CASGARQGSNSPLHF. Full variable domain (outside the CDR3, taken from reference TRBV12-5 and TRBJ1-6): DARVTQTPRHKVTEMGQEVTMRCQPILGHNTVFWYRQTMMQGLELLAYFRNRAPLDDSGMPKDRFSAEMPDATLATLKIQPSEPRDSAVYFCASGARQGSNSPLHFGNGTRLTVT.